Detailed here is one T cell receptor (beta chain). In germline, CDR1 is MRHNA, CDR2 SNTAGT. The CDR3 runs 15 residues. The trim removed 3 bases at V and 3 bases at J, leaving 0 bases unmatched. In the original analysis: Nucleated cell counts were estimated from reference gene primer amplification. Profiling relied on immunoSEQ multiplex PCR, and the TCRdb table lists in-frame clones only, not all of them. V and J calls and clone size are as listed in that table; D and trimming were resolved from the DNA. The sample includes approximately 120,000 clones, approximately 85% of them seen just once. During active infection, Seattle patients enrolled and were then monitored through disease. This sample stems from a study of blood T cell repertoires in COVID-19. Study context: Material from acute and convalescent COVID-19 was sourced from the United States, Italy and Spain. Sources were T cells, B-cell-depleted T cells, or PBMCs; the material itself was cDNA or gDNA.

The origin of this receptor is a woman older than 75 with COVID-19, enrolled during active disease. Sequenced: peripheral blood. The chain combines TRBV6-4 with TRBJ2-2, with 11 bases fitting TRBD2. The CDR3 nucleotides read TGTGCCAGCAGTGATAGCGGGAGGGACACCGGGGAGCTGTTTTTT. Translation: CASSDSGRDTGELFF.